The T cell receptor beta chain described here comes from a study of blood T cell repertoires in COVID-19 (dated by TCRdb to between 2020 and 2021). A note on the overall study: For ImmuneRACE Cohort 3, a participant was defined as recovered based on two consecutive negative NP/OP PCR tests, clearance by a healthcare professional, or resolution of symptoms. The samples were drawn from the first 160 participants of the ongoing ImmuneRACE study and from roughly 1,300 subjects provided by 6 global collaborators. The material from the prospective study consisted of cDNA or gDNA derived from T cells, B-cell-depleted T cells, or PBMCs. Subjects who had been exposed to COVID-19, were actively infected with it, or had recovered from it provided the deeply sampled blood TCRbeta repertoires that made up the dataset. A de-identified subject ID, COVID-19 status, age in years and sex were almost always included in the sample metadata. The repertoires were made available in a free public database intended to serve as a resource for research on the immune response to SARS-CoV-2. Where available, HLA class I and class II types were obtained from metadata supplied by the sample provider rather than from assay-based typing. Samples from collaborators originated in the United States, Italy and Spain and spanned both the acute and convalescent phases of COVID-19. General conclusions and limits of the study: The quantity of clinical and demographic metadata differed by source and by participant and was supplied without curation.

Details on this clone: It has no known antigen specificity. No qualities accompany the bases; no much larger clone lies one base away.

TCRbeta CDR3 regions were amplified from genomic DNA by means of the immunoSEQ Assay, a bias-controlled multiplex PCR. As for the original processing: Nucleated cell counts per sample were estimated from amplification of reference gene primers within the assay. To quantify the absolute abundance of each unique TCRbeta CDR3 rearrangement, sequence reads were collapsed and filtered. Productive Simpson clonality was computed per sample as the square root of Simpson's diversity index over productive rearrangements. TCRdb carries this immuneACCESS record with in-frame sequences only. Its versions omit some clonotypes, under half of them owing to an unresolved V gene in the studies checked, with the rest unexplained. V and J calls and clone size are those listed in that table; D and trimming were worked out from the DNA. The sample table contains 350,000 to 400,000 clones; only one count was recorded for around 87% of them. About 2.1% of the sample goes to the ten largest clones.

At the junction V is shortened by 0 bases and J by 0 bases, with 9 bases in between. The germline V gene gives CDR1 as MNHEY and CDR2 as SVGEGT. Including cysteine and phenylalanine, the CDR3 has 16 amino acids. CDR3 DNA is the only sequence kept; it has 48 bases, read in frame from the first base. In the prospective study, participants were about 18 to 90 years old, resided in approximately 25 geographic areas of the United States, and were enrolled through a virtual design. Cohort assignment in the prospective study relied on participant-reported clinical history from a screening survey and a study questionnaire. Each participant in the prospective study had whole blood, serum and a nasopharyngeal or oropharyngeal swab collected by mobile phlebotomists. Over a roughly two-month period, participants in the prospective study had the option of providing additional blood draws and questionnaires. Blood samples from the prospective study were shipped frozen or at room temperature prior to DNA extraction.

The sequence links TRBV6-2 or TRBV6-3 to TRBJ2-1; the D gene identity is not certain. This sequence was found in a man aged 35 to 55 in a cohort exposed to, infected with or recovered from COVID-19 (not recorded which). The source material was PBMCs or T cells enriched from blood (not recorded which). The CDR3 region has the sequence CASSYSDKSSYNEQFF. The nucleotide sequence reads TGTGCCAGCAGTTACTCTGACAAAAGCTCCTACAATGAGCAGTTCTTC.